Below, one TCR beta chain is given with its context. The source of the sample is a study of T cell responses to AZD1222 COVID-19 vaccine. The method was immunoSEQ multiplex PCR; TCRdb's version includes in-frame clones alone and lacks a portion of them. The repertoire holds about 130,000 clones, over 85% seen once, with 1.5% to 2% in the top ten. The sample here was peripheral blood, taken on day 0 of AZD1222 vaccination. The TCR originated in an adult in good health.

CDR3 nucleotides: TGTGCCACCCTATCCCTAACAGGGTCCTCTAGTTACAATGAGCAGTTCTTC. Translated: CATLSLTGSSSYNEQFF. This chain uses TRBV11-2 with TRBJ2-1, with a tentative D call TRBD1 (6 bases). In germline, CDR1 is SGHAT, CDR2 FQNNGV. V was shortened by 10 bases and J by 4 bases, with 26 bases between the two germline ends. The length of the CDR3 is 17 residues.